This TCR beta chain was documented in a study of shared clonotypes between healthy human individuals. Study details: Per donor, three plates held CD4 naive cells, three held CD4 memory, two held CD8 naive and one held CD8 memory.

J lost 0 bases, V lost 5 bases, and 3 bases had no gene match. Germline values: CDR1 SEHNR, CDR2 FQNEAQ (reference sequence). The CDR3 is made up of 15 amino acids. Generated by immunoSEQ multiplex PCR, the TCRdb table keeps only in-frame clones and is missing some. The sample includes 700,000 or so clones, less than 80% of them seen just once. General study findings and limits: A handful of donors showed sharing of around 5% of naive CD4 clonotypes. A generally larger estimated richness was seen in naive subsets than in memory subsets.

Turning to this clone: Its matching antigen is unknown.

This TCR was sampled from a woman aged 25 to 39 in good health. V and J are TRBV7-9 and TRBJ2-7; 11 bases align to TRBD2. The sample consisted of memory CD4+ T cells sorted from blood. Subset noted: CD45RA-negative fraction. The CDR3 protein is CASSTSGRYSYEQYF. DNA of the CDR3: TGTGCCAGCAGCACTAGCGGGAGATACTCCTACGAGCAGTACTTC. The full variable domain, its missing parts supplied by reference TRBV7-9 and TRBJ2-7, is DTGVSQNPRHKITKRGQNVTFRCDPISEHNRLYWYRQTLGQGPEFLTYFQNEAQLEKSRLLSDRFSAERPKGSFSTLEIQRTEQGDSAMYLCASSTSGRYSYEQYFGPGTRLTVT.